What follows are 23 T cell receptor beta chains derived from one specimen sequenced in a study of T cell clones after liver transplantation. Generated by immunoSEQ multiplex PCR, the TCRdb table keeps only in-frame clones and is missing some. The sample has over 55,000 clones, approximately 70% seen once; the top ten hold about 2.8%. The source was CD4+ T cells from blood, collected at the approximately 16-month timepoint. The receptors were sampled from a human patient who received a liver transplant. The T cells may come from the graft donor.

The V and J genes are TRBV6-1 and TRBJ1-1, with D possibly TRBD1 on 5 matching bases. The CDR3 extends over 13 amino acids. CDR1 and CDR2 from the germline V gene are MNHNS and SASEGT. V dropped 1 base and J dropped 4 bases, with 7 bases sitting between them. The CDR3 sequence is CASSEVGGTEAFF. The CDR3, as DNA: TGTGCCAGCAGTGAAGTGGGGGGCACTGAAGCTTTCTTT.

The rearrangement joins TRBV5-1 to TRBJ2-1; a weak D match, TRBD1 (5 bases). Trimming stripped 0 bases from V and 6 bases from J, with 7 bases between. This CDR3 comprises 13 residues. Germline V CDR1 and CDR2: SGHRS, YFSETQ. In DNA form, the CDR3 reads TGCGCCAGCAGCTTGGGACAGATCAATGAGCAGTTCTTC. This encodes CASSLGQINEQFF.

The rearrangement links TRBV19 to TRBJ2-5; D is perhaps TRBD2 (6 bases). Germline assignment: CDR1 LNHDA and CDR2 SQIVND (reference sequence). With 6 bases removed from V and 1 base from J, the gap between germline ends came to 15 bases. CDR3 length: 15 amino acids. CDR3 coding DNA: TGTGCCAGTAGACGGCGGGGAGGAAGCCAAGAGACCCAGTACTTC. It translates to CASRRRGGSQETQYF.

This chain joins TRBV5-8 and TRBJ1-5; D is ambiguous. V was clipped by 2 bases and J by 4 bases, with 10 bases between them. This CDR3 spans 14 amino acids. Germline V gene data show CDR1 as SGHTS and CDR2 as YDEGEE. The CDR3 spells CASSLGTLNQPQHF. Written as DNA, the CDR3 is TGTGCCAGCAGCTTAGGTACTTTAAATCAGCCCCAGCATTTT.

In its sample, this clone was seen a few times. J is TRBJ2-1 and V is TRBV9; 7 nucleotides match TRBD2. Germline V lookup: CDR1 SGDLS, CDR2 YYNGEE. Losses at the gene ends were 0 bases for V and 8 bases for J; bases not matched to a gene: 11. The CDR3 is 16 amino acids. The CDR3 nucleotides are TGTGCCAGCAGCGTAGTGGGTAGCGGGCGAGTAGATGAGCAGTTCTTC. Encoded protein: CASSVVGSGRVDEQFF.

This clone appeared a few times. The chain links TRBV4-2 to TRBJ2-5; TRBD1 might be the D (5 bases). Trimming removed 2 bases from V and 1 base from J, with 11 bases in between. CDR1 and CDR2 (germline): LGHNA, YNFKEQ. The CDR3 totals 15 residues. CDR3 bases: TGTGCCAGCAGCCAAAAACAGGATATCCAAGAGACCCAGTACTTC. Protein sequence: CASSQKQDIQETQYF.

The V call is TRBV6-5, the J call TRBJ2-3; TRBD1 matches 10 bases. Germline-derived CDR1 and CDR2 are MNHEY and SVGAGI. The CDR3 covers 14 residues. V dropped 5 bases and J dropped 2; count of bases not matched to a gene: 1. In DNA, the CDR3 is TGTGCCAGCAGTAGACAGGGGGCCACAGATACGCAGTATTTT. Encoded protein: CASSRQGATDTQYF.

This rearrangement joins TRBV27 to TRBJ2-5, with a tentative D call TRBD2 (6 bases). The CDR3 totals 13 residues. V lost 3 bases to trimming and J lost 5 bases, with 10 bases between them. The germline CDR1 and CDR2 sequences are MNHEY and SMNVEV (reference sequence). The CDR3 region has the DNA TGTGCCAGCAGTTTGGAGGGGTTTGAGACCCAGTACTTC. The encoded protein is CASSLEGFETQYF.

V is TRBV5-1 and J is TRBJ1-2, with 7 bases aligning to TRBD1. This CDR3 has 15 amino acids. Trimming took 9 bases from V and 4 from J; bases not matched to a gene: 15. Germline loops: CDR1 SGHRS, CDR2 YFSETQ. The CDR3 DNA reads TGCGCCACGCGGACAGGAGGGGAGGCCTTCTATGGCTACACCTTC. Protein product: CATRTGGEAFYGYTF.

CDR3: CASSQAGLAGLAGNEQFF. The CDR3 DNA reads TGTGCCAGCAGCCAAGCGGGACTAGCGGGATTGGCGGGTAATGAGCAGTTCTTC. The chain is built from TRBV4-2 and TRBJ2-1, with 13 positions matching TRBD2. CDR3 size: 18 residues. The ends lost 1 base at V and 7 bases at J; junction bases unmatched: 10. Per germline, CDR1 LGHNA and CDR2 YNFKEQ.

As regards this clone: The sample has other DNA sequences that encode this CDR3 too. The rearrangement uses TRBV18 and TRBJ1-1, with D unresolved. The CDR3 has 14 residues. Trimming stripped 2 bases from V and 5 bases from J, with 12 bases between. Germline CDR1 is KGHSH and CDR2 is LQKENI. The CDR3 DNA reads TGTGCCAGCTCACCAGAGGGTGTTTCGACTGAAGCTTTCTTT. This codes for CASSPEGVSTEAFF. The whole variable domain, filled in from reference TRBV18 and TRBJ1-1, reads NAGVMQNPRHLVRRRGQEARLRCSPMKGHSHVYWYRQLPEEGLKFMVYLQKENIIDESGMPKERFSAEFPKEGPSILRIQQVVRGDSAAYFCASSPEGVSTEAFFGQGTRLTVV.

This clone was counted between two and nine times. The rearrangement uses TRBV14 and TRBJ1-4; no definite D call. Germline values: CDR1 SGHDN, CDR2 FVKESK. The length of the CDR3 is 13 residues. The V and J ends lost 0 bases and 7 bases respectively, with 6 bases between them. CDR3 DNA sequence: TGTGCCAGCAGCCAAGATTTGTCTGAAAAACTGTTTTTT. This codes for CASSQDLSEKLFF.

The sample holds one count of this clone. The V and J genes are TRBV13 and TRBJ2-5, with 10 positions matching TRBD2. The CDR3 loop spans 16 amino acids. The germline V gene has CDR1 PRHDT and CDR2 FYEKMQ (reference sequence). V lost 7 bases and J lost 5; bases outside the gene matches: 13. CDR3 region: CASTLAGRGGGETQYF. Here the CDR3 DNA reads TGTGCCAGCACACTAGCGGGGCGAGGCGGAGGGGAGACCCAGTACTTC. The variable domain in full, completed from reference TRBV13 and TRBJ2-5, reads AAGVIQSPRHLIKEKRETATLKCYPIPRHDTVYWYQQGPGQDPQFLISFYEKMQSDKGSIPDRFSAQQFSDYHSELNMSSLELGDSALYFCASTLAGRGGGETQYFGPGTRLLVL.

The chain has TRBV27 and TRBJ2-2; 10 bases line up with TRBD1. With 3 bases clipped from V and 4 bases from J, the junction kept 2 bases outside the gene matches. This CDR3 region has 15 residues. Germline V lookup: CDR1 MNHEY, CDR2 SMNVEV (reference sequence). The CDR3 coding sequence is TGTGCCAGCAGTTTTGGACAGGGGGGCACCGGGGAGCTGTTTTTT. It codes for CASSFGQGGTGELFF.

The chain couples TRBV19 to TRBJ1-1; TRBD1 matches 7 bases. Trimming at V came to 10 bases and at J to 2 bases, leaving 4 bases not matched to a gene. CDR3 size: 12 residues. Germline values: CDR1 LNHDA, CDR2 SQIVND (reference sequence). The CDR3 is CATNRGNTEAFF. CDR3 coding DNA: TGTGCCACTAACAGGGGTAACACTGAAGCTTTCTTT.

V usage is TRBV6-1 and J usage is TRBJ1-3, with D perhaps TRBD1 (5 bases). V shed 4 bases and J shed 3 bases, with 19 bases lying between them. Germline V gene sequence: CDR1 MNHNS, CDR2 SASEGT. The CDR3 length is 17 residues. The CDR3 DNA reads as TGTGCCAGCAGTGTCAAGGCCCCTCAGGGAGGTGGAAACACCATATATTTT. Translation: CASSVKAPQGGGNTIYF.

The rearrangement links TRBV5-6 to TRBJ2-1; TRBD2 aligns across 8 bases. J was trimmed by 4 bases and V by 0 bases; bases with no gene match: 6. Per germline, CDR1 SGHDT and CDR2 YYEEEE. The CDR3 sequence is 16 residues long. Written as DNA, the CDR3 is TGTGCCAGCAGCTTGGCCTCAAGCGGGGGTTACAATGAGCAGTTCTTC. This codes for CASSLASSGGYNEQFF.

J is TRBJ2-5 and V is TRBV28; 8 nucleotides match TRBD2. CDR1 is MDHEN and CDR2 is SYDVKM in the germline V gene. This CDR3 region has 15 residues. The ends lost 5 bases at V and 4 bases at J; junction bases unmatched: 9. Here the CDR3 DNA reads TGTGCCAGCAGTACGATAGCGGGAATGGGAGAGACCCAGTACTTC. The encoded protein is CASSTIAGMGETQYF.

The V gene is TRBV6-1, the J gene TRBJ1-5; 7 bases align to TRBD1. CDR3 size: 14 residues. Germline CDR1 reads MNHNS; CDR2 reads SASEGT. Trimming took 4 bases from V and 6 from J; bases not matched to a gene: 6. Written as DNA, the CDR3 is TGTGCCAGCAGTGGTGCGACAGGGCTTCAGCCCCAGCATTTT. Translating gives CASSGATGLQPQHF.

The rearrangement links TRBV21-1 to TRBJ2-2; the tabulated D call, TRBD2, remains unverified against the DNA. TRBV21-1 is a pseudogene. CDR3 size: 16 residues. The CDR3: CASTERKERGAGELFF. Written as DNA, the CDR3 is TGTGCCAGCACCGAAAGGAAGGAGCGCGGCGCCGGGGAGCTGTTTTTT.

V usage is TRBV14 and J usage is TRBJ2-1; 16 nucleotides agree with TRBD2. The CDR3 consists of 19 residues. In germline, CDR1 is SGHDN, CDR2 FVKESK. The V segment lost 1 base and the J segment 2 bases; nucleotides outside the gene matches: 5. The DNA of the CDR3 is TGTGCCAGCAGCCAAGTCCCGGGACTAGCGGGAGGGACCTACAATGAGCAGTTCTTC. Its protein is CASSQVPGLAGGTYNEQFF.

This clone was detected a few times. The chain is built from TRBV5-8 and TRBJ2-3; 16 bases match TRBD2. The germline gives CDR1 SGHTS, CDR2 YDEGEE. V lost 1 base to trimming and J lost 4 bases; unmatched junction nucleotides: 6. This CDR3 is built from 18 residues. The CDR3, as DNA: TGTGCCAGCAGCTTGATGGGACTAGCGGGAGGGCCCTCAGATACGCAGTATTTT. This sequence encodes CASSLMGLAGGPSDTQYF.

The CDR3, as DNA: TGTGCCAGCAGCCGGGCAGGGAGGGACACCCACTCTGGGGCCAACGTCCTGACTTTC. It codes for CASSRAGRDTHSGANVLTF. The rearrangement links TRBV9 to TRBJ2-6; the D gene is possibly TRBD2 (7 bases). V was trimmed by 4 bases and J by 0 bases, leaving 20 bases between them. The CDR3 is 19 residues long. CDR1 and CDR2 (germline): SGDLS, YYNGEE.